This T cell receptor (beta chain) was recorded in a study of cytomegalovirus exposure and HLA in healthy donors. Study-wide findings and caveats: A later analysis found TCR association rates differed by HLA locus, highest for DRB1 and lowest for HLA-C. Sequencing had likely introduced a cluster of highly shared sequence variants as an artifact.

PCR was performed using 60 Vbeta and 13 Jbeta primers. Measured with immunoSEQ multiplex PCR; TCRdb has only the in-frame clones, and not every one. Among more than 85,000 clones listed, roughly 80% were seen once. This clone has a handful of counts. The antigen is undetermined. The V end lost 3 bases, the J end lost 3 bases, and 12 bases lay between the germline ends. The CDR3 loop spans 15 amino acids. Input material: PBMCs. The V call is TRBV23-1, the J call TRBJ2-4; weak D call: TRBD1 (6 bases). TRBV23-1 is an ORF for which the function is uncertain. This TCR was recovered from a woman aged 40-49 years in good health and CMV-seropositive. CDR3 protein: CASSHYRDNKNIQYF. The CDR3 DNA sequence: TGCGCCAGCAGTCATTACCGGGACAACAAAAACATTCAGTACTTC.